The table lists the clone carrying this TCR beta chain with a count of one. Its antigen is still unknown. This entry comes from a study of cytomegalovirus exposure and HLA in healthy donors. General study results and limits: There were a few CMV-associated chains whose specificity for CMV antigens was confirmed in vitro. The study labeled 150 to 200 TCR beta chains cytomegalovirus-associated.

The method was immunoSEQ multiplex PCR; TCRdb's version includes in-frame clones alone and lacks a portion of them. The repertoire consists of 200,000 to 250,000 clones, with around 80% occurring once and the leading ten covering about 14%. This CDR3 is 16 amino acids long. Trimming removed 0 bases at V and 6 bases at J, with 16 bases between. Germline CDR1 reads SGHRS; CDR2 reads YFSETQ. This sequence joins TRBV5-1 and TRBJ2-1; the D gene is possibly TRBD2 (6 bases). Material for sequencing was PBMCs. This clonotype originated in a young woman in good health and CMV-seropositive. CDR3 nucleotide sequence: TGCGCCAGCAGCTTGGTCTGGGGGGAATCTCGCAATGAGCAGTTCTTC. This encodes CASSLVWGESRNEQFF.